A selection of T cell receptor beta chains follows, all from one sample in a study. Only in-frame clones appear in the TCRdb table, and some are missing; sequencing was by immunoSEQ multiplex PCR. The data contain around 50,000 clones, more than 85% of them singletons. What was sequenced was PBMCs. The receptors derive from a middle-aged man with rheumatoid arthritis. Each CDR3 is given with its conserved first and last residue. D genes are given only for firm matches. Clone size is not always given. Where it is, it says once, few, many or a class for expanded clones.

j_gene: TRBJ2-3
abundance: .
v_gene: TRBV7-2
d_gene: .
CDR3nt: TGTGCCAGCAGCTTAGGTTACATAGGGGTTGGGGGGCTTGATACGCAGTATTTT
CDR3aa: CASSLGYIGVGGLDTQYF

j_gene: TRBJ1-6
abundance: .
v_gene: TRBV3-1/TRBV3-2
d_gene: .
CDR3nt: TGTGCCAGCAGCCAACCGGGCCCCCTCCACTTT
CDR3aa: CASSQPGPLHF

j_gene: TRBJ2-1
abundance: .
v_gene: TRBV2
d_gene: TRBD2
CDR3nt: TGTGCCAGCAAGGTAGGGAGGGACCATGAGCAGTTCTTC
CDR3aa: CASKVGRDHEQFF

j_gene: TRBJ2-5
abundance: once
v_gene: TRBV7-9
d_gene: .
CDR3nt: TGTGCCAGCAGCTTTGGGACGTCGTTTGAGACCCAGTACTTC
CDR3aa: CASSFGTSFETQYF

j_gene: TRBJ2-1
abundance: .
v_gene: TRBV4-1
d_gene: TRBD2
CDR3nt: TGCGCCAGCAGCTTCTTAGCGGGGGGGCTGTACAATGAGCAGTTCTTC
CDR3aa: CASSFLAGGLYNEQFF

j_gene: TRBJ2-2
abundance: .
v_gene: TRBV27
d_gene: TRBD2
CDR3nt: TGTGCCAGCAGTTTTCCTGGGCTAGCGGGAGACACCGGGGAGCTGTTTTTT
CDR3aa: CASSFPGLAGDTGELFF

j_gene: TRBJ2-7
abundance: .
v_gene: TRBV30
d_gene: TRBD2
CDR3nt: TGTGCCTGGATGACTAGCGGGGGACAGTACGAGCAGTACTTC
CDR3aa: CAWMTSGGQYEQYF

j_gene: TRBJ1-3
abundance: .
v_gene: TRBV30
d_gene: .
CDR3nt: TGTGCCGGTGTGAGCTCTGGAAACACCATATATTTT
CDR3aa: CAGVSSGNTIYF

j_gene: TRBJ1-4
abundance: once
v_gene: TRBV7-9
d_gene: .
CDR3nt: TGTGCCAGCAGGTCCGGGACACGAAATGAAAAACTGTTTTTT
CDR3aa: CASRSGTRNEKLFF

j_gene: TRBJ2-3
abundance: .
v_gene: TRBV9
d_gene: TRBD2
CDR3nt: TGTGCCAGCAGCCCACGGACTAGATTAACAGATACGCAGTATTTT
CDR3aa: CASSPRTRLTDTQYF

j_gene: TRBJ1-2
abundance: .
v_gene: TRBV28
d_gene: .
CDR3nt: TGTGCCAGCCTCACAGCTAACTATGGCTACACCTTC
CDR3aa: CASLTANYGYTF

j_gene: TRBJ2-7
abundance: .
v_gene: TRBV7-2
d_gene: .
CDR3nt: TGTGCCAGCAGCTTGGACCCGGGACGGACCTACTACGAGCAGTACTTC
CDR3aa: CASSLDPGRTYYEQYF

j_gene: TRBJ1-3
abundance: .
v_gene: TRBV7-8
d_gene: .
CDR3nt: TGTGCCAGCAGCCCTGGCGTCTCTGGAAACACCATATATTTT
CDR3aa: CASSPGVSGNTIYF

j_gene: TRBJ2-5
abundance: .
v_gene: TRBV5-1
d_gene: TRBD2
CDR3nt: TGCGCCAGCAGCGGCTCAATTCTAGCGGGGGGGCCTGGCCAAGAGACCCAGTACTTC
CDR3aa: CASSGSILAGGPGQETQYF

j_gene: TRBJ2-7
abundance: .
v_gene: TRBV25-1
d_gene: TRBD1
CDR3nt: TGTGCCAGCAGTGTCTCCGGGACAGGGGGTCACGAGCAGTACTTC
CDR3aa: CASSVSGTGGHEQYF

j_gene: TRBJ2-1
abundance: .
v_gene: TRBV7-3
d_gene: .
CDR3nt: TGTGCCAGCAGCTTAGAGAACTCCTACAATGAGCAGTTCTTC
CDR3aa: CASSLENSYNEQFF

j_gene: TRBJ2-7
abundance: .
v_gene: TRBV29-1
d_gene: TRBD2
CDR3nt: TGCAGCGTTGTGGGGGGGTCCTACGAGCAGTACTTC
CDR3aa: CSVVGGSYEQYF

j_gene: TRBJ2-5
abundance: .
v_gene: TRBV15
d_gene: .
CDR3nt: TGTGCCACCAGCAAGATTGGGGGCGAAGAGACCCAGTACTTC
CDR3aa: CATSKIGGEETQYF

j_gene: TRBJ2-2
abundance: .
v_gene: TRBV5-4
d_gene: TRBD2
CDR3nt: TGTGCCAGCAGCCCGTTCGGGGGAGGGAAATTTGACACCGGGGAGCTGTTTTTT
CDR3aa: CASSPFGGGKFDTGELFF

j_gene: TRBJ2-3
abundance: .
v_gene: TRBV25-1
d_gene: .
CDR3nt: TGTGCCAGCACGTCGGGGGCGCCGGATACGCAGTATTTT
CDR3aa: CASTSGAPDTQYF

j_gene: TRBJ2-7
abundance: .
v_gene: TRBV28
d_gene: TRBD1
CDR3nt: TGTGCCAGCCTTACGCAGGGGGCGCGAAGGTCCTACGAGCAGTACTTC
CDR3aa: CASLTQGARRSYEQYF

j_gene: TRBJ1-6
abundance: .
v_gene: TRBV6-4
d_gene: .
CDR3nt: TGTGCCAGCAGTGTCGAGGGAAGGGAGAATTCACCCCTCCACTTT
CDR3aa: CASSVEGRENSPLHF

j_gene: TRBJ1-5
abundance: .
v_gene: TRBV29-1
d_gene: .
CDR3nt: TGCAGCGTCAGGGGAGGCAATCAGCCCCAGCATTTT
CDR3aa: CSVRGGNQPQHF

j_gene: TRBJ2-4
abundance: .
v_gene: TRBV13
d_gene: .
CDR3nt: TGTGCCAGCAGCTTACGAAGGGGTACCAAAAACATTCAGTACTTC
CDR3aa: CASSLRRGTKNIQYF

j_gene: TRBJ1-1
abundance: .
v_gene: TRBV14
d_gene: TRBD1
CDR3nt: TGTGCCAGCAGTCAGAACAGGGGCACTGAAGCTTTCTTT
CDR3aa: CASSQNRGTEAFF

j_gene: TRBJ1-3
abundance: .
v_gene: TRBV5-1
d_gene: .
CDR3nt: TGCGCCAGCAGCGAACGACAGGCGACTGGAAACACCATATATTTT
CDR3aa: CASSERQATGNTIYF

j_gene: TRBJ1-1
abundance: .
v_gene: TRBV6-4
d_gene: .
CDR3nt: TGTGCCAGCAGTGACCGGGTGAACACTGAAGCTTTCTTT
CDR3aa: CASSDRVNTEAFF

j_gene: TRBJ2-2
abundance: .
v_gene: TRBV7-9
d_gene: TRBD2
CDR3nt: TGTGCCAGCAGCCCGACTAGCGGCGGGGAGCTGTTTTTT
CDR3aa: CASSPTSGGELFF

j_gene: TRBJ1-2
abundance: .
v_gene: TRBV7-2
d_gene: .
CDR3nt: TGTGCCAGCAGCTTCGGACAGCCGCTTAACTATGGCTACACCTTC
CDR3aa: CASSFGQPLNYGYTF

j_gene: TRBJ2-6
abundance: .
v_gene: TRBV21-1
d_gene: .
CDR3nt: TGTGCCAGCAGCAAAATCGGGGTAGGGGCCAACGTCCTGACTTTC
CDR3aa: CASSKIGVGANVLTF

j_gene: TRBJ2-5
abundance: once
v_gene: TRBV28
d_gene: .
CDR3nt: TGTGCCAGCAGTTTGGCGGCTAGCCCCCGGGAGGAGACCCAGTACTTC
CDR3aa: CASSLAASPREETQYF

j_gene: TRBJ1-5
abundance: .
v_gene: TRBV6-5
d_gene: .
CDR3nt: TGTGCCAGCAGTTACGTTGGGGGAAGCAATCAGCCCCAGCATTTT
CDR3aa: CASSYVGGSNQPQHF

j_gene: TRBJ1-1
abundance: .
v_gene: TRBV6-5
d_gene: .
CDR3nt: TGTGCCAGCAGGATAGAGCAAGGGGGCACTGAAGCTTTCTTT
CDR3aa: CASRIEQGGTEAFF

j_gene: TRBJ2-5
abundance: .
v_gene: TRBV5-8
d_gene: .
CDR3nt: TGTGCCAGCAGCCCTTGGACGTTGGGGGAGACCCAGTACTTC
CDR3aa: CASSPWTLGETQYF

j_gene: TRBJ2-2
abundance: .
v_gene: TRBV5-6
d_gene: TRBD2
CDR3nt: TGTGCCAGCAGCTTGATGGCGGGGGGTGTCACCGGGGAGCTGTTTTTT
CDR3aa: CASSLMAGGVTGELFF

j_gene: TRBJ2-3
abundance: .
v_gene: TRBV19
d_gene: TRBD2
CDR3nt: TGTGCCAGTAGTATGAGGCGGGGGGGCAAGGGCCCAGATACGCAGTATTTT
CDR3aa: CASSMRRGGKGPDTQYF

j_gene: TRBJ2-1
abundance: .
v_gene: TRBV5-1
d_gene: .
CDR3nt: TGCGCCAGCAATTCCGGACATTACAATGAGCAGTTCTTC
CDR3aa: CASNSGHYNEQFF